Given below is one TCR beta chain in context. Its antigen is unknown. The CDR3 runs 15 residues. V lost 0 bases to trimming and J lost 3 bases, with 12 bases between them. Germline CDR1 is MGHRA and CDR2 is YSYEKL. TCRdb's copy holds only in-frame clones and misses some; the assay was immunoSEQ multiplex PCR. The sample holds fewer than 70,000 clones, about 72% seen once. The record originates from a study of cytotoxic CD8 clonotypes in ibrutinib-treated CLL. About the study: Mean yields were almost 260,000 productive templates and 85,000 to 95,000 productive rearrangements per sample.

Overall study results and limits: Few clonotypes were public, and these shrank or held steady under treatment.

This clonotype was sampled from a human donor with chronic lymphocytic leukemia. Sample: PBMCs, taken after 12 months of ibrutinib treatment. The V call is TRBV4-1, the J call TRBJ2-7, with D unclear. CDR3 sequence reads: CASSQEIRKNYEQYF. The CDR3 nucleotides are TGCGCCAGCAGCCAAGAAATCAGGAAAAACTACGAGCAGTACTTC.